Following are 21 T cell receptor beta chains from one sample sequenced in a study of CD8+ T cells in alopecia areata. RNA, once extracted, was reverse transcribed into cDNA for use as the sequencing template. Data came from immunoSEQ multiplex PCR; TCRdb stores just in-frame clones and leaves some out. The sample comprises 45,000 to 60,000 clones, almost 97% of which are singletons, and around a quarter rests with the top ten. Here the sequenced sample was CD8+ T cells sorted from blood, taken at week 0. These receptors all come from a human donor with alopecia areata.

The chain is built from TRBV29-1 and TRBJ1-3; D gene ambiguous. The germline V and J ends were trimmed by 4 bases and 0 bases, with 7 bases remaining between them. Germline assignment: CDR1 SQVTM and CDR2 ANQGSEA. This CDR3 has 13 amino acids. The CDR3 coding sequence is TGCAGCGTTGTACCCGACTCTGGAAACACCATATATTTT. Amino acids: CSVVPDSGNTIYF.

The rearrangement joins TRBV4-1 to TRBJ2-1; 8 nucleotides agree with TRBD2. Germline values: CDR1 MGHRA, CDR2 YSYEKL. J lost 1 base, V lost 1 base, and 9 bases had no gene match. The CDR3 extends over 18 amino acids. CDR3 in DNA: TGCGCCAGCAGCCAAGGCGGATACAGCGGGGGTTCCTACAATGAGCAGTTCTTC. Translated: CASSQGGYSGGSYNEQFF.

This rearrangement joins TRBV7-9 to TRBJ1-1, with D possibly matching TRBD1 (6 bases). Germline values: CDR1 SEHNR, CDR2 FQNEAQ (reference sequence). Trimming shortened V by 6 bases and J by 0 bases, and 11 bases separated the two germline ends. CDR3 length equals 14 residues. The CDR3 coding sequence is TGTGCCAGCAGGGGGGCAGCGTTGAACACTGAAGCTTTCTTT. Residues: CASRGAALNTEAFF.

This sequence joins TRBV12-5 and TRBJ1-5, with 7 bases fitting TRBD1. After removal of 0 bases from V and 1 base from J, the junction contained 9 bases not matched to a gene. The germline V gene has CDR1 LGHNT and CDR2 FRNRAP. CDR3 size: 18 residues. This chain's CDR3 is CASGLVKWATGSNQPQHF. CDR3 nucleotide sequence: TGTGCTAGTGGTTTGGTAAAATGGGCGACAGGGAGCAATCAGCCCCAGCATTTT.

CDR3 sequence: CASSGGPPSYEQYF. The CDR3 DNA reads TGTGCCAGTAGTGGGGGTCCTCCCTCCTACGAGCAGTACTTC. The rearrangement uses TRBV19 and TRBJ2-7; tentatively, D is TRBD1 or TRBD2 (5 bases each). The CDR3 has 14 amino acids. Trimming removed 5 bases at V and 0 bases at J, with 11 bases between. The germline CDR1 and CDR2 sequences are LNHDA and SQIVND (reference sequence).

This sequence joins TRBV27 and TRBJ2-1, with D hard to call. This CDR3 region has 13 residues. Per germline, CDR1 MNHEY and CDR2 SMNVEV (reference sequence). The V end lost 7 bases, the J end lost 7 bases, and 14 bases lay between the germline ends. The CDR3 sequence: CASTPADTNEQFF. The CDR3, as DNA: TGTGCCAGCACACCGGCAGATACGAATGAGCAGTTCTTC.

J is TRBJ1-5 and V is TRBV7-9; D gene ambiguous. Trimming removed 5 bases from V and 1 base from J, with 12 bases in between. The CDR3 has 15 amino acids. Germline V gives CDR1 SEHNR, CDR2 FQNEAQ (reference sequence). CDR3 sequence: CASSPWAGSNQPQHF. CDR3 DNA: TGTGCCAGCAGCCCCTGGGCGGGAAGCAATCAGCCCCAGCATTTT.

The chain links TRBV7-9 to TRBJ1-3, with TRBD1 as a possible D gene (5 bases). Between the trimmed V and J ends, which lost 2 bases and 0 bases, there was a span of 11 bases. The germline V gene encodes CDR1 SEHNR and CDR2 FQNEAQ (reference sequence). The CDR3 consists of 16 residues. CDR3 protein: CASSLQGRSSGNTIYF. CDR3 sequence (DNA): TGTGCCAGCAGCTTACAGGGCCGCAGCTCTGGAAACACCATATATTTT.

This rearrangement joins TRBV7-6 to TRBJ2-7; 8 nucleotides match TRBD1. J lost 2 bases, V lost 5 bases, and 8 bases had no gene match. Germline CDR1 and CDR2: SGHVS and FNYEAQ. The CDR3 spans 15 residues. In DNA form, the CDR3 reads TGTGCCAGCAGCCCCGGACAGGGAGGCGCCTACGAGCAGTACTTC. This encodes CASSPGQGGAYEQYF.

CDR3 nucleotide sequence: TGTGCCAGCAGCTTAGAGGGGGGCTCGCTGTATGGCTACACCTTC. This sequence encodes CASSLEGGSLYGYTF. The genes are TRBV7-9 and TRBJ1-2, with D maybe TRBD1 (6 bases). The CDR3 runs 15 residues. The V gene's germline CDR1 is SEHNR and CDR2 FQNEAQ (reference sequence). The ends were cut back, 1 base at V and 5 bases at J, with 14 bases in the middle. Full variable domain (rest looked up from reference TRBV7-9 and TRBJ1-2): DTGVSQNPRHKITKRGQNVTFRCDPISEHNRLYWYRQTLGQGPEFLTYFQNEAQLEKSRLLSDRFSAERPKGSFSTLEIQRTEQGDSAMYLCASSLEGGSLYGYTFGSGTRLTVV.

The chain couples TRBV30 to TRBJ1-1; D uncertain. The CDR3 is 13 amino acids. The V and J ends lost 2 bases and 2 bases respectively, with 9 bases between them. Germline V gene sequence: CDR1 GTSNPN, CDR2 SVGIG (reference sequence). The CDR3 nucleotides are TGTGCCTGGAGTTTCGCGGACAACACTGAAGCTTTCTTT. Translation: CAWSFADNTEAFF.

The J gene is TRBJ1-1, the V gene TRBV29-1; the D is unclear. Trimming took 4 bases from V and 8 from J, leaving 11 bases between them. Germline CDR1 and CDR2: SQVTM and ANQGSEA. The CDR3 totals 11 residues. The DNA of the CDR3 is TGCAGCGTTGGGGTACAGAACGAAGCTTTCTTT. Translating gives CSVGVQNEAFF.

On this clone: A far larger clone lies a single base away; this is likely a read error. The same CDR3 also results from other DNA sequences found in this sample. This rearrangement joins TRBV5-4 to TRBJ1-2; 8 nucleotides line up with TRBD1. Germline trimming cut 4 bases from V and 5 bases from J; bases unmatched to any gene: 10. The CDR3 has 15 residues. In germline, CDR1 is SGHNT, CDR2 YYREEE (reference sequence). CDR3 in DNA: TGTGCCAGCAGCCAAGATAGGACAGGGCAATATGGCTACACCTTC. Amino acid sequence: CASSQDRTGQYGYTF. Drawing the rest from reference TRBV5-4 and TRBJ1-2, the complete variable domain is ETGVTQSPTHLIKTRGQQVTLRCSSQSGHNTVSWYQQALGQGPQFIFQYYREEENGRGNFPPRFSGLQFPNYSSELNVNALELDDSALYLCASSQDRTGQYGYTFGSGTRLTVV.

The V gene is TRBV7-9, the J gene TRBJ2-7; TRBD1 aligns across 9 bases. CDR3 size: 15 residues. The ends lost 3 bases at V and 1 base at J; junction bases unmatched: 4. CDR1 and CDR2 (germline): SEHNR, FQNEAQ (reference sequence). Here the CDR3 reads CASSFPGQGSYEQYF. CDR3 DNA sequence: TGTGCCAGCAGCTTCCCAGGACAGGGGTCCTACGAGCAGTACTTC.

This clone came up once. The V call is TRBV2, the J call TRBJ1-5, with 8 bases lining up with TRBD1. CDR3 length: 18 residues. V dropped 7 bases and J dropped 3; count of bases not matched to a gene: 17. Germline lookup yields CDR1 SNHLY and CDR2 FYNNEI. CDR3 sequence (DNA): TGTGCCAGCACTACAACACGAACAGGGGGTGTAGACAATCAGCCCCAGCATTTT. Residues: CASTTTRTGGVDNQPQHF.

The rearrangement joins TRBV7-9 to TRBJ2-1; TRBD2 matches 7 bases. Germline V lookup: CDR1 SEHNR, CDR2 FQNEAQ (reference sequence). Trimming removed 4 bases from V and 3 bases from J; junction bases left unmatched: 6. This CDR3 contains 15 residues. The CDR3 is CASSSSTGGYNEQFF. DNA of the CDR3: TGTGCCAGCAGCTCTTCGACGGGGGGCTACAATGAGCAGTTCTTC.

The chain couples TRBV6-5 to TRBJ2-7; a weak D match, TRBD2 (7 bases). V was trimmed by 4 bases and J by 6 bases, leaving 16 bases between them. Germline assignment: CDR1 MNHEY and CDR2 SVGAGI. The length of the CDR3 is 14 residues. The CDR3 loop is CASSLSGEGGEQYF. The CDR3 DNA sequence: TGTGCCAGCAGTTTGTCAGGGGAGGGTGGCGAGCAGTACTTC.

The chain carries TRBV29-1 and TRBJ2-7; 9 bases align to TRBD2. The CDR3 length is 12 residues. The J segment lost 6 bases and the V segment lost 6 bases, leaving 6 bases of the junction unmatched. Germline V CDR1 and CDR2: SQVTM, ANQGSEA. CDR3 coding DNA: TGCAGCGTAGGAGGGCGGGGGGGCGAGCAGTACTTC. Encoded protein: CSVGGRGGEQYF.

The rearrangement joins TRBV19 to TRBJ2-7; possibly TRBD1 for D (6 bases). The CDR3 is 16 residues long. The V gene's germline CDR1 is LNHDA and CDR2 SQIVND (reference sequence). V lost 5 bases and J 0 bases, leaving 17 bases between the germline ends. The CDR3 DNA reads as TGTGCCAGTAGTCCTGTTCCCGGGACATCCTCCTACGAGCAGTACTTC. This sequence encodes CASSPVPGTSSYEQYF.

Concerning this clone itself: The same CDR3 can be traced to other DNA sequences in this sample. The CDR3 DNA follows: TGCGCCAGCAGCCAAGAAGCGGGGGGTTCCTACAATGAGCAGTTCTTC. Translating it yields CASSQEAGGSYNEQFF. The chain carries TRBV4-1 and TRBJ2-1; 9 bases line up with TRBD2. There are 16 residues in the CDR3. The germline V gene encodes CDR1 MGHRA and CDR2 YSYEKL. V was pared by 0 bases and J by 1 base, with 1 base of the junction left unmatched.

This chain connects TRBV5-5 to TRBJ2-7; D remains unclear. Germline CDR1 SGHKS, CDR2 YYEKEE (reference sequence). Trimming took off 2 bases at V and 3 bases at J, with 9 bases between the two ends. The CDR3 is 13 residues long. CDR3 nucleotides: TGTGCCAGCAGCTTAGCTTCCTACTACGAGCAGTACTTC. Encoded protein: CASSLASYYEQYF.